Listed below are T cell receptor beta chains from one sample, sequenced in a study of blood T cell repertoires in COVID-19. Sequencing used immunoSEQ multiplex PCR; TCRdb keeps in-frame clones, though not all of them. The sample consists of roughly 150,000 clones, approximately 84% of them appearing once. The sequenced material came from PBMCs or T cells enriched from blood (not recorded which). All receptors derive from a young woman who had been exposed to COVID-19. Both conserved end residues are part of each CDR3. The order of the fields is V gene, D gene, J gene, clone size, CDR3 DNA, CDR3 protein. A D gene is named only where the DNA matches it firmly. Only some rows state a clone size, as once, few, many or a class for expanded clones.

>TRBV29-1|-|TRBJ1-1|-
TGCAGCGTTGGAGGGACTAACACTGAAGCTTTCTTT
CSVGGTNTEAFF
>TRBV5-6|TRBD1|TRBJ1-2|-
TGTGCCAGCAGCTTGGTTTTATTTGGACAGGGTGATGGCTACACCTTC
CASSLVLFGQGDGYTF
>TRBV5-1|TRBD2|TRBJ2-2|-
TGCGCCAGCAGCTTGACTAGCGGGAGCCCCGGGGAGCTGTTTTTT
CASSLTSGSPGELFF
>TRBV6-5|-|TRBJ1-1|-
TGTGCCAGCAGTTACCATGCGGGGCTTTTAACTGAAGCTTTCTTT
CASSYHAGLLTEAFF
>TRBV5-4|TRBD2|TRBJ2-3|-
TGTGCCAGCAGCGCAGACCCACGACTAGCGGCATACACAGATACGCAGTATTTT
CASSADPRLAAYTDTQYF
>TRBV19|-|TRBJ1-1|-
TGTGCCAGTAGTATAGCGGTTAAATCTCTCCAAAACACTGAAGCTTTCTTT
CASSIAVKSLQNTEAFF
>TRBV7-3|-|TRBJ2-7|-
TGTGCCAGCAGCTTAGGACCGGGAGCTTCCTACGAGCAGTACTTC
CASSLGPGASYEQYF
>TRBV6-5|TRBD2|TRBJ2-2|-
TGTGCCAGCAGGAAAACTAGCGGGAGCACCGGGGAGCTGTTTTTT
CASRKTSGSTGELFF
>TRBV19|TRBD1|TRBJ2-5|few
TGTGCCAGTAGCCATGACAGGGGCAGACCGGCGGAAGAGACCCAGTACTTC
CASSHDRGRPAEETQYF
>TRBV9|TRBD2|TRBJ2-3|-
TGTGCCAGCACCGAAGCGGGAGGGAGCACAGATACGCAGTATTTT
CASTEAGGSTDTQYF
>TRBV28|TRBD2|TRBJ2-7|-
TGTGCCAGCAGCCGTCGACTAGCGGGAGGGCCGAGGAACGAGCAGTACTTC
CASSRRLAGGPRNEQYF
>TRBV4-2|TRBD2|TRBJ2-5|-
TGTGCCAGCAGCCAAGGGGAGGGCTGGACTAGCGGGAGGCCATGGGAGACCCAGTACTTC
CASSQGEGWTSGRPWETQYF
>TRBV5-1|TRBD1|TRBJ2-5|-
TGCGCCAGCAGCTATGGACAGGGGGTGAGGGAGACCCAGTACTTC
CASSYGQGVRETQYF
>TRBV24-1|-|TRBJ1-3|once
TGTGCCACCGGCAGGGGTAACACCATATATTTT
CATGRGNTIYF
>TRBV7-9|-|TRBJ1-2|-
TGTGCCAGCAGTAACGCACCCAGATCGGGGAATGGTGGCTACACCTTC
CASSNAPRSGNGGYTF
>TRBV6-5|TRBD1|TRBJ1-6|-
TGTGCCAGCAGTTACGGGGGACAGGGGAATTCACCCCTCCACTTT
CASSYGGQGNSPLHF
>TRBV2|-|TRBJ2-7|once
TGTGCCAGCAGTGAATCCCGCGGGCAGTACTTC
CASSESRGQYF
>TRBV3-1/TRBV3-2|TRBD2|TRBJ2-7|-
TGTGCCAGCAGCCAAGGACTAGCGGATACCTACGAGCAGTACTTC
CASSQGLADTYEQYF
>TRBV5-1|-|TRBJ1-3|few
TGCGCCAGCAGCTTGGTATCCCCGGGAAACACCATATATTTT
CASSLVSPGNTIYF
>TRBV7-9|TRBD1|TRBJ2-7|-
TGTGCCAGCAGCCCCCATGGGGGACAGGGATACCACGAGCAGTACTTC
CASSPHGGQGYHEQYF
>TRBV2|-|TRBJ2-7|-
TGTGCCAGCACGGGGGCGGGAGTAAGGCCCTACGAGCAGTACTTC
CASTGAGVRPYEQYF
>TRBV28|-|TRBJ1-2|-
TGTGCCAGCAGCCGCAGGCAGGCCCTTAACTATGGCTACACCTTC
CASSRRQALNYGYTF
>TRBV2|-|TRBJ2-7|once
TGTGCCAGCATTGTCCAGTCCTACGAGCAGTACTTC
CASIVQSYEQYF
>TRBV19|-|TRBJ1-1|-
TGTGCCACGACAGAAACCCCCTTTTCAGCTTTCTTT
CATTETPFSAFF
>TRBV10-1|-|TRBJ1-2|-
TGCGCCAGCAGTGAGTCGGGGGGGCTACTGCCGGACAACTATGGCTACACCTTC
CASSESGGLLPDNYGYTF
>TRBV12-3/TRBV12-4|TRBD1|TRBJ1-2|-
TGTGCCAGCAGTTTAGCCAGGGGGAGAGGCTACACCTTC
CASSLARGRGYTF
>TRBV5-1|-|TRBJ2-3|-
TGCGCCAGCAGCGGTGGCGGGTGGGGAGATACGCAGTATTTT
CASSGGGWGDTQYF
>TRBV2|TRBD1|TRBJ2-7|-
TGTGCCAGCAGTGATAGGGACAGACCCTACGAGCAGTACTTC
CASSDRDRPYEQYF
>TRBV2|-|TRBJ1-1|-
TGTGCCAGCAGTCCTGGACAGTTCGGGAACACTGAAGCTTTCTTT
CASSPGQFGNTEAFF
>TRBV7-9|TRBD1|TRBJ1-1|-
TGTGCCAGCAGCTCACCCGTGGGACAGGGTGGCAACACTGAAGCTTTCTTT
CASSSPVGQGGNTEAFF
>TRBV7-9|-|TRBJ2-5|-
TGTGCCATATCGCCGGGGGCGGGAGTACTAGAGACCCAGTACTTC
CAISPGAGVLETQYF
>TRBV10-1|TRBD2|TRBJ2-7|few
TGCGCCAGCAGATGGACTAGCGGGAGTCTGGGGACCTCCTACGAGCAGTACTTC
CASRWTSGSLGTSYEQYF
>TRBV28|-|TRBJ1-3|-
TGTGCCAGCAGTTTACCCAGCTCTGGAAACACCATATATTTT
CASSLPSSGNTIYF